This TCR beta chain was retrieved from a study of CD8 T cells in ankylosing spondylitis. The study, taken as a whole, reports: A motif in TCR beta, a set of eight highly homologous variants, appeared characteristic of ankylosing spondylitis blood. Reports say disease-linked clones showed up significantly more in matched ankylosing spondylitis synovial fluid. A number of the motif variants had already been described in reactive arthritis synovial fluid and blood. With a CD8+ phenotype, disease-linked clones were relatively rare in peripheral blood.

CDR1 and CDR2 from the germline V gene are DFQATT and SNEGSKA (reference sequence). V dropped 6 bases and J dropped 2 bases, with 16 bases sitting between them. The CDR3 contains 14 residues. In the case of this clonotype: No antigen is known for it.

Quantitative barcoded 5'-RACE was used to prepare TCR beta libraries. TCRdb re-analysed the 5' RACE reads in MiXCR, keeping a single row per CDR3 protein. The data contain more than 650,000 distinct CDR3 sequences, approximately 12% of them singletons. This chain uses TRBV20-1 with TRBJ2-5; D is perhaps TRBD2 (6 bases). This clonotype originated in a male donor with ankylosing spondylitis. Sequenced sample: blood, either unsorted or a sorted T cell fraction (not recorded which). The CDR3 loop is CSAIEIAEQETQYF. The DNA of the CDR3 is TGCAGTGCCATCGAGATAGCGGAGCAAGAGACCCAGTACTTC.